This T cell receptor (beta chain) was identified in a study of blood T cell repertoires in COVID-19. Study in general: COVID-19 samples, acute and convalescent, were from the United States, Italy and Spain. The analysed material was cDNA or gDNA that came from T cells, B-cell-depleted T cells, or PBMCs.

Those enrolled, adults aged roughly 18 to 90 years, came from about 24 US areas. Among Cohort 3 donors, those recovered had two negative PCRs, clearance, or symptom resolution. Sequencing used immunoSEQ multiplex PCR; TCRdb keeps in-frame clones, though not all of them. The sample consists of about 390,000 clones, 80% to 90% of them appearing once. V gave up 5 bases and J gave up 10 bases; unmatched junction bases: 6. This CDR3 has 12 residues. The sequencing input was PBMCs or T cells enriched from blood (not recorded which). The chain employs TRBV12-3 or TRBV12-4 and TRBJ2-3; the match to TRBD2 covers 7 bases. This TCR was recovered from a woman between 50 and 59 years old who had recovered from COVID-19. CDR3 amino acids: CASSGSGWAQYF. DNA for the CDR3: TGTGCCAGCAGTGGTAGCGGGTGGGCGCAGTATTTT.